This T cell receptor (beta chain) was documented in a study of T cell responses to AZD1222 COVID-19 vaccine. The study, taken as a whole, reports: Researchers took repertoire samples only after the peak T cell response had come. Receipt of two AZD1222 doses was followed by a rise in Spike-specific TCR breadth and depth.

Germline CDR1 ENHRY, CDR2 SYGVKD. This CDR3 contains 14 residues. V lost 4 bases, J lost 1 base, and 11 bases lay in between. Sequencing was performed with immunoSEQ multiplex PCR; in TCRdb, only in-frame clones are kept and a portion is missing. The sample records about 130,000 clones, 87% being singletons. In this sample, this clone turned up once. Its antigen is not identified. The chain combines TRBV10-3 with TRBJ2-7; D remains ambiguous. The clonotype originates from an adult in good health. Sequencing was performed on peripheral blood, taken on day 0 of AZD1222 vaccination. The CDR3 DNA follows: TGTGCCATCAGTGTTGCAGATACATCCTACGAGCAGTACTTC. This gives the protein CAISVADTSYEQYF.